This TCR beta chain was found in a study of Ad26.COV2.S vaccination and SARS-CoV-2 variants (dated by TCRdb to the early 2020s). In terms of the full investigation: Donors in the vaccine arm were drawn from COV1001, a phase I-IIa trial of Ad26.COV2.S in healthy adults that was multicentre, randomized, double-blind and placebo-controlled. The TCR-sequenced set comprised approximately 30 samples: some 20 Ad26.COV2.S vaccine recipients, 5 placebo recipients and 8 SARS-CoV-2 convalescent individuals. Dosing of Ad26.COV2.S was intramuscular, at either 5x10^10 or 1x10^11 viral particles, delivered as one shot or as two shots spaced 56 days apart. TCRbeta repertoire sequencing served as the tool for gauging how specific and how broad the SARS-CoV-2-reactive T cell receptors were following Ad26.COV2.S vaccination. Trial participants were randomized into five groups of five: low-dose or high-dose Ad26.COV2.S given once or twice, or placebo on both occasions. Throughout the experiments and outcome assessment, investigators stayed blinded to trial group allocation.

In the paper's terms, the treatment or condition label means: 19 received Ad26.COV2.S at low or high dose, single or two shots; about 5 received placebo; per-sample allocation not given. For vaccine and placebo recipients, repertoires were sequenced using samples collected on day 63 after the first injection. In Cohort 1b, around 25 adults aged 18-55 years were enrolled at a single site in Boston, USA, between 29 July and 7 August 2020. Ad26.COV2.S consisted of a replication-incompetent adenovirus type 26 vector by which a prefusion-stabilized SARS-CoV-2 spike protein from the original Wuhan strain was expressed. Study-level results and caveats: Spike-specific TCR breadth was higher in Ad26.COV2.S recipients than in placebo recipients (P = 0.0014). After vaccination, substantial breadth of spike-specific CD8+ and CD4+ T cell responses was reported. Vaccine and placebo recipients had comparable non-spike TCR breadth, which fits with the vaccine containing only spike. The authors noted that total T cell responses may have been underestimated by the TCR breadth and depth analyses. Comparing responses between vaccine doses or regimens was not something the study was powered to do.

Via the germline V gene, CDR1 is LGHNA and CDR2 YSLEER. V drops 0 bases and J drops 0 bases, leaving 11 bases in between. The CDR3 goes from the cysteine to the phenylalanine over 17 residues. The read is trimmed to its CDR3 DNA, 51 bases read in frame from base 1. With regard to this clone: The target of this receptor is not known. Base-call qualities are not available, and no considerably larger clone is one nucleotide away.

The immunoSEQ Assay was the method used to sequence TCRbeta CDR3 regions. After extraction, genomic DNA underwent amplification by bias-controlled multiplex PCR, followed by high-throughput sequencing. The original methods were these. To quantify the absolute abundance of every unique TCRbeta CDR3 region, sequences were collapsed and filtered. T cell fraction was estimated by normalizing TCRbeta template counts to usable DNA, which was measured by amplifying reference genes present in all nucleated cells. Repertoire TCRs were annotated as SARS-CoV-2-specific by exact matching of V gene, CDR3 amino acid sequence and J gene to a known reactive TCR set. MIRA supplied the reference SARS-CoV-2 TCR set, which was filtered for enrichment in COVID-19-positive ImmuneCODE repertoires so that public or cross-reactive TCRs were removed. Based on the MIRA antigens, annotated TCRs were further analysed at the level of specific ORF or position within ORF. Depth was the summed frequency of annotated unique rearrangements, while breadth was defined as annotated unique rearrangements over total unique productive rearrangements. TCR breadth was compared between groups using two-sided Wilcoxon rank-sum tests. TCRdb took this table from immuneACCESS and kept in-frame rearrangements with V and J called. Such tables lack part of the clones; where checked against another copy, unresolved V genes explain under half of the gap, and the rest is unexplained. The V and J calls and clone size come from that table; D and trimming were worked out from the DNA. The sample table lists 300,000 to 350,000 clones, around 89% of them with a count of one. The top ten constitute roughly 5% of the sample.

Specimen: peripheral blood, collected in a trial of Ad26.COV2.S vaccine versus placebo. The TCR sequence derives from a person between 18 and 65 years old who received the Ad26.COV2.S COVID-19 vaccine or a placebo. Here the chain combines TRBV4-3 and TRBJ2-2; the D gene remains uncertain. CDR3 reads: CASSQEPLGTNTGELFF. The DNA is as follows: TGCGCCAGCAGCCAAGAGCCCTTAGGCACGAACACCGGGGAGCTGTTTTTT.